The source of this TCR beta chain is a study of beta chain features in type 1 diabetes. Findings of the study overall: Patients and controls would be equally affected if PCR favored shorter templates. Over-representation of high TCR-expressing cells was a possible consequence of cDNA sequencing.

Comment on this clone: What it binds is unknown.

Germline-derived CDR1 and CDR2 are LNHDA and SQIVND (reference sequence). The CDR3 consists of 18 residues. The V segment lost 5 bases and the J segment 2 bases; nucleotides outside the gene matches: 6. As every portion of the isolated RNA was reverse transcribed, the sequencing read expressed TCRB transcripts. The average output of naive, central memory and regulatory T cell samples was around 3.5 million reads. Measured with immunoSEQ multiplex PCR; TCRdb has only the in-frame clones, and not every one. The table shows 400,000 to 450,000 clones, with approximately 15% occurring only once. Sorting that relied on CD45RO/CCR7/CD25/CD127/CD95/CD27 yielded CD4+ naive, central memory, regulatory and stem cell-like memory cells.

The source is a young man in good health. Input material: naive CD4+ T cells from blood. This chain links TRBV19 with TRBJ2-1; 16 bases map to TRBD2. This CDR3 reads CASSPGLAGGAPYNEQFF. Here the CDR3 DNA reads TGTGCCAGTAGTCCGGGACTAGCGGGAGGGGCTCCCTACAATGAGCAGTTCTTC.